The 6 T cell receptor beta chains listed next were all sequenced from one sample in a study of beta chain features in type 1 diabetes. TCRB transcripts that were expressed got sequenced, as all of the isolated RNA had been reverse transcribed. Measured with immunoSEQ multiplex PCR; TCRdb has only the in-frame clones, and not every one. The repertoire consists of about 140,000 clones, with 6.9% occurring once and the leading ten covering approximately 1.5%. The sequenced material came from central memory CD4+ T cells from blood. Receptors originate from a woman aged 25 to 39 in good health.

This clone was recorded at least ten times. Additional DNA sequences in this sample encode the identical CDR3. The gene calls are TRBV28 and TRBJ2-3; D not certain. The CDR3 consists of 15 residues. V lost 4 bases and J 3 bases, leaving 14 bases between the germline ends. Germline-derived CDR1 and CDR2 are MDHEN and SYDVKM. The CDR3 reads CASSSPPALTDTQYF. The DNA of the CDR3 is TGTGCCAGCAGTTCCCCCCCCGCCCTAACAGATACGCAGTATTTT. The full variable domain, with the rest looked up from reference TRBV28 and TRBJ2-3, is DVKVTQSSRYLVKRTGEKVFLECVQDMDHENMFWYRQDPGLGLRLIYFSYDVKMKEKGDIPEGYSVSREKKERFSLILESASTNQTSMYLCASSSPPALTDTQYFGPGTRLTVL.

The chain has TRBV7-2 and TRBJ2-1, with 8 bases lining up with TRBD2. Losses at the gene ends were 2 bases for V and 14 bases for J; bases not matched to a gene: 11. CDR3 length equals 14 residues. Germline assignment: CDR1 SGHTA and CDR2 FQGNSA. The CDR3 nucleotides read TGTGCCAGCAGCTTACAGGGTCGGGAGGGCGCGGAGTTCTTC. The encoded protein is CASSLQGREGAEFF.

Only a few counts were recorded for this clone. The rearrangement links TRBV7-2 to TRBJ2-5; D not resolved. The CDR3 consists of 14 residues. V shed 1 base and J shed 4 bases, with 10 bases lying between them. Germline CDR1 and CDR2: SGHTA and FQGNSA. CDR3 in amino acids: CASSLGSYSETQYF. The CDR3, as DNA: TGTGCCAGCAGCTTAGGGAGCTATTCAGAGACCCAGTACTTC.

The chain recombines TRBV28 with TRBJ2-1; 8 bases are shared with TRBD2. Trimming at V came to 8 bases and at J to 7 bases, leaving 10 bases not matched to a gene. Per germline, CDR1 MDHEN and CDR2 SYDVKM. CDR3 length: 14 residues. The CDR3 loop reads CASLEAGDRNEQFF. The CDR3 nucleotides read TGTGCCAGCCTTGAAGCGGGAGATAGGAATGAGCAGTTCTTC.

The sample holds many counts of this clone. This chain joins TRBV7-9 and TRBJ1-2; possibly TRBD1 for D (5 bases). The germline V gene encodes CDR1 SEHNR and CDR2 FQNEAQ (reference sequence). The V gene lost 4 bases and the J gene lost 4 bases, with 7 bases spanning the gap. The CDR3 extends over 12 amino acids. The CDR3 protein is CASSSDSYGYTF. Written as DNA, the CDR3 is TGTGCCAGCAGCTCAGACAGCTATGGCTACACCTTC. Supplemented by reference TRBV7-9 and TRBJ1-2, the full variable domain reads DTGVSQNPRHKITKRGQNVTFRCDPISEHNRLYWYRQTLGQGPEFLTYFQNEAQLEKSRLLSDRFSAERPKGSFSTLEIQRTEQGDSAMYLCASSSDSYGYTFGSGTRLTVV.

This clone was seen more than once but under ten times. CDR3 coding DNA: TGTGCCAGCTCAGCGGGGAGAAGCGCCTCACACAATGAGCAGTTCTTC. It translates to CASSAGRSASHNEQFF. The genes are TRBV18 and TRBJ2-1, with D possibly TRBD2 on 6 matching bases. Trimming cost V 5 bases and J 5 bases, with 19 bases left between them. The CDR3 runs to 16 residues. CDR1 and CDR2 from the germline V gene are KGHSH and LQKENI.